This is a list of T cell receptor beta chains from one sample in a study of cytomegalovirus exposure and HLA in healthy donors. Profiled with immunoSEQ multiplex PCR; TCRdb holds only in-frame clones, not every one. Among 100,000 to 120,000 clones listed, around 87% were seen once. Sequencing was carried out using PBMCs. These TCRs come from a woman under 30 in good health and CMV-seropositive. The CDR3 runs from the conserved cysteine through the conserved F or W. The order of the fields is CDR3 protein, CDR3 DNA, V gene, J gene, clone size, D gene. A D gene is named only where the DNA matches it firmly. Rows give clone size only sometimes, using once, few, many, or a class for an expanded clone.

CDR3 protein: CASSKNSVEQFF
CDR3 DNA: TGCGCCAGCAGCAAAAACTCGGTAGAGCAGTTCTTC
V gene: TRBV4-1
J gene: TRBJ2-1
clone size: -
D gene: -

CDR3 protein: CASSPYRRAGGHEQYF
CDR3 DNA: TGTGCCAGCAGCCCTTACAGGCGAGCGGGAGGCCACGAGCAGTACTTC
V gene: TRBV14
J gene: TRBJ2-7
clone size: -
D gene: TRBD2

CDR3 protein: CASSRAGLGSETQYF
CDR3 DNA: TGTGCCAGCAGCAGGGCGGGACTGGGCTCAGAGACCCAGTACTTC
V gene: TRBV11-3
J gene: TRBJ2-5
clone size: -
D gene: -

CDR3 protein: CASSLPGGAYEQYF
CDR3 DNA: TGTGCCAGCAGCTTGCCCGGGGGGGCCTACGAGCAGTACTTC
V gene: TRBV5-4
J gene: TRBJ2-7
clone size: -
D gene: TRBD2

CDR3 protein: CASSTSGKNTEAFF
CDR3 DNA: TGTGCCAGTAGTACCTCAGGGAAGAACACTGAAGCTTTCTTT
V gene: TRBV19
J gene: TRBJ1-1
clone size: -
D gene: -

CDR3 protein: CASGTGTGANVLTF
CDR3 DNA: TGTGCTAGTGGAACAGGGACTGGGGCCAACGTCCTGACTTTC
V gene: TRBV12-5
J gene: TRBJ2-6
clone size: -
D gene: -

CDR3 protein: CASNADRTTFYEQYF
CDR3 DNA: TGTGCCAGTAACGCTGACAGGACCACTTTCTACGAGCAGTACTTC
V gene: TRBV19
J gene: TRBJ2-7
clone size: -
D gene: -

CDR3 protein: CASSPDRGSGYTF
CDR3 DNA: TGCGCCAGCAGTCCTGACAGGGGGTCTGGCTACACCTTC
V gene: TRBV10-1
J gene: TRBJ1-2
clone size: once
D gene: TRBD1

CDR3 protein: CASSLVAGGEETQYF
CDR3 DNA: TGCGCCAGCAGCTTGGTAGCCGGAGGGGAAGAGACCCAGTACTTC
V gene: TRBV5-1
J gene: TRBJ2-5
clone size: -
D gene: -

CDR3 protein: CASSPSGGDYGYTF
CDR3 DNA: TGTGCCAGCAGCCCCTCCGGGGGGGACTATGGCTACACCTTC
V gene: TRBV11-2
J gene: TRBJ1-2
clone size: -
D gene: -

CDR3 protein: CASSVNLRSEQYF
CDR3 DNA: TGTGCCAGCAGCGTAAATTTACGGAGCGAGCAGTACTTC
V gene: TRBV9
J gene: TRBJ2-7
clone size: -
D gene: -

CDR3 protein: CASSPTSSGAGELFF
CDR3 DNA: TGCGCCAGCAGCCCCACATCTAGCGGGGCCGGGGAGCTGTTTTTT
V gene: TRBV5-1
J gene: TRBJ2-2
clone size: -
D gene: TRBD2

CDR3 protein: CASSLKRLVAGTDTQYF
CDR3 DNA: TGTGCCAGCAGCCTCAAAAGACTAGTCGCGGGCACAGATACGCAGTATTTT
V gene: TRBV7-2
J gene: TRBJ2-3
clone size: -
D gene: -

CDR3 protein: CASSLVQKNTEAFF
CDR3 DNA: TGTGCCAGCAGCTTGGTACAGAAGAACACTGAAGCTTTCTTT
V gene: TRBV5-4
J gene: TRBJ1-1
clone size: -
D gene: -

CDR3 protein: CASSDGRGREVEAFF
CDR3 DNA: TGTGCCAGCAGCGATGGAAGGGGCAGAGAAGTTGAAGCTTTCTTT
V gene: TRBV9
J gene: TRBJ1-1
clone size: -
D gene: -

CDR3 protein: CASSGTDRNQPQHF
CDR3 DNA: TGTGCCAGCTCAGGGACAGACAGAAATCAGCCCCAGCATTTT
V gene: TRBV18
J gene: TRBJ1-5
clone size: -
D gene: TRBD1

CDR3 protein: CASSQAVGLDTEAFF
CDR3 DNA: TGCGCCAGCAGCCAAGCCGTAGGACTGGACACTGAAGCTTTCTTT
V gene: TRBV4-1
J gene: TRBJ1-1
clone size: -
D gene: -

CDR3 protein: CSASSGTEAFF
CDR3 DNA: TGCAGTGCGAGCAGCGGGACAGAAGCTTTCTTT
V gene: TRBV20-1
J gene: TRBJ1-1
clone size: once
D gene: -

CDR3 protein: CASSRLALAVDEQYF
CDR3 DNA: TGCGCCAGCAGCCGACTTGCACTAGCGGTCGACGAGCAGTACTTC
V gene: TRBV5-1
J gene: TRBJ2-7
clone size: -
D gene: TRBD2

CDR3 protein: CASRPRGGETQYF
CDR3 DNA: TGTGCCAGCAGGCCGCGGGGGGGGGAGACCCAGTACTTC
V gene: TRBV6-6
J gene: TRBJ2-5
clone size: -
D gene: TRBD2

CDR3 protein: CASSRNRGKGTYEQYF
CDR3 DNA: TGTGCCAGCAGTCGCAACAGGGGTAAGGGTACCTACGAGCAGTACTTC
V gene: TRBV27
J gene: TRBJ2-7
clone size: -
D gene: TRBD1

CDR3 protein: CASSYRGQTSGANVLTF
CDR3 DNA: TGTGCCAGCAGCTACAGGGGGCAAACCTCTGGGGCCAACGTCCTGACTTTC
V gene: TRBV9
J gene: TRBJ2-6
clone size: few
D gene: TRBD1

CDR3 protein: CASSPDGLKSNQPQHF
CDR3 DNA: TGTGCCAGCAGTCCCGACGGACTAAAGAGCAATCAGCCCCAGCATTTT
V gene: TRBV27
J gene: TRBJ1-5
clone size: -
D gene: -

CDR3 protein: CASSLAFALAVNTSYEQYF
CDR3 DNA: TGTGCCAGCAGCTTGGCCTTTGCCCTAGCGGTAAATACCTCCTACGAGCAGTACTTC
V gene: TRBV5-6
J gene: TRBJ2-7
clone size: once
D gene: TRBD2

CDR3 protein: CASLDKAGNQPQHF
CDR3 DNA: TGTGCCAGCCTTGACAAGGCTGGCAATCAGCCCCAGCATTTT
V gene: TRBV19
J gene: TRBJ1-5
clone size: -
D gene: -

CDR3 protein: CASSPVQRTGLNYGYTF
CDR3 DNA: TGTGCCAGCAGCCCAGTCCAGCGGACAGGGCTGAACTATGGCTACACCTTC
V gene: TRBV11-2
J gene: TRBJ1-2
clone size: -
D gene: TRBD1

CDR3 protein: CASSRGGGLVFPGELFF
CDR3 DNA: TGTGCCAGCAGTAGAGGTGGGGGACTAGTCTTCCCCGGGGAGCTGTTTTTT
V gene: TRBV28
J gene: TRBJ2-2
clone size: once
D gene: TRBD2

CDR3 protein: CASSGPLNIQYF
CDR3 DNA: TGTGCCAGCAGTGGGCCTTTAAACATTCAGTACTTC
V gene: TRBV2
J gene: TRBJ2-4
clone size: once
D gene: -

CDR3 protein: CASSLIGTGSYEQYF
CDR3 DNA: TGTGCCAGCAGCTTAATTGGGACAGGCTCCTACGAGCAGTACTTC
V gene: TRBV11-3
J gene: TRBJ2-7
clone size: -
D gene: TRBD1

CDR3 protein: CASPQGVFGELFF
CDR3 DNA: TGTGCCAGCCCCCAGGGTGTATTCGGGGAGCTGTTTTTT
V gene: TRBV21-1
J gene: TRBJ2-2
clone size: -
D gene: -